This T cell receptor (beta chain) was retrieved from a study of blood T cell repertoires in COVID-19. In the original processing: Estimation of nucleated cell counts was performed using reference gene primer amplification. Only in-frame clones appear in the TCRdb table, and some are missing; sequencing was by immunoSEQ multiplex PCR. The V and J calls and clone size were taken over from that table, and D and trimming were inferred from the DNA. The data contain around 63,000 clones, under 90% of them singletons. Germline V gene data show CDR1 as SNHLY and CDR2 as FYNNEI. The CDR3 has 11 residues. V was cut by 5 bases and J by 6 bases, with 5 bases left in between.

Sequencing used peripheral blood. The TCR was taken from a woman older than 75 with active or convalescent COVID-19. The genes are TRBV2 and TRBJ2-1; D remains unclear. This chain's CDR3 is CASSPINEQFF. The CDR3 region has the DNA TGTGCCAGCAGTCCTATCAATGAGCAGTTCTTC.